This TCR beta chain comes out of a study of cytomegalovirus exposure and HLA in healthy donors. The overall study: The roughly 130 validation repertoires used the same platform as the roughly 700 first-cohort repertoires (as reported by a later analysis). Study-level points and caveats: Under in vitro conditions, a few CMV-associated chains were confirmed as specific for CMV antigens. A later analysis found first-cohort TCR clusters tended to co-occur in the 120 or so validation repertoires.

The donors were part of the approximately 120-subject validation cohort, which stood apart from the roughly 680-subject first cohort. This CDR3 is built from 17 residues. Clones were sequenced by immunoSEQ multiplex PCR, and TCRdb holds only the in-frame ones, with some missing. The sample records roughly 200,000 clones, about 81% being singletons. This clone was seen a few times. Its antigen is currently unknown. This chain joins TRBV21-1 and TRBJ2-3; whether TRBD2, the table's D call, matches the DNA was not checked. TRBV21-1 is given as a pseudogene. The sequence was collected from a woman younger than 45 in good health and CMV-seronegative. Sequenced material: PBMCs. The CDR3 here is CASRSYRTAFSTDTQYF. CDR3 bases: TGTGCCAGCCGGTCCTACCGCACCGCCTTTAGCACAGATACGCAGTATTTT.